The T cell receptor beta chain under discussion was sequenced for a study of blood T cell repertoires in COVID-19. On the study more broadly: Researchers got acute and convalescent COVID-19 samples from the United States, Italy and Spain.

Clones were read by immunoSEQ multiplex PCR, and TCRdb kept only the in-frame ones, dropping some. The table lists about 83,000 clones, about 85% of them singletons. The length of the CDR3 is 14 residues. From germline, CDR1 is MNHEY and CDR2 SVGAGI. Trimming removed 6 bases at V and 2 bases at J, with 11 bases between. The chain is built from TRBV6-5 and TRBJ2-4; D gene unclear. The TCR comes from a woman between 50 and 59 years old with active or convalescent COVID-19. The source material was peripheral blood. The CDR3 sequence: CASSLSITKNIQYF. The CDR3 DNA sequence: TGTGCCAGCAGCCTCAGTATCACCAAAAACATTCAGTACTTC.